The 28 T cell receptor beta chains below were found in one sample sequenced in a study of blood T cell repertoires in COVID-19 (dated by TCRdb to the early 2020s). Library preparation employed the immunoSEQ multiplex PCR assay. What TCRdb holds here is the immuneACCESS table cut down to in-frame rearrangements. Part of the clones is not present; checked against another copy, under half of the missing clones reflect an unresolved V gene, and the others are unexplained. This sample holds approximately 190,000 clones; around 83% were observed only once. The top ten clones comprise around 23% of the sample. The sequencing sample was made of PBMCs or T cells enriched from blood (not recorded which). Receptor source: a woman aged 40 to 50 in a cohort exposed to, infected with or recovered from COVID-19 (not recorded which).

This rearrangement joins TRBV7-9 to TRBJ1-5; the D gene is possibly TRBD1 (5 bases). V shed 8 bases and J shed 1 base, with 9 bases lying between them. The CDR3 covers 13 residues. Germline V CDR1 and CDR2: SEHNR, FQNEAQ (reference sequence). CDR3 DNA: TGTGCCAGCGGAAGGGGAAGCAATCAGCCCCAGCATTTT. Translated, it gives CASGRGSNQPQHF. Combining the CDR3 with reference TRBV7-9 and TRBJ1-5 gives the whole variable domain DTGVSQNPRHKITKRGQNVTFRCDPISEHNRLYWYRQTLGQGPEFLTYFQNEAQLEKSRLLSDRFSAERPKGSFSTLEIQRTEQGDSAMYLCASGRGSNQPQHFGDGTRLSIL.

The chain joins TRBV5-1 to TRBJ1-1, with D possibly being TRBD1 (6 bases). Germline V gives CDR1 SGHRS, CDR2 YFSETQ. The CDR3 has 13 residues. The V and J ends lost 5 bases and 5 bases respectively, with 13 bases between them. The CDR3 loop reads CASREGGKTEAFF. CDR3 nucleotide sequence: TGCGCCAGCAGGGAAGGGGGTAAAACTGAAGCTTTCTTT.

The chain combines TRBV10-1 with TRBJ2-1, with D perhaps TRBD2 (5 bases). Trimming shortened V by 2 bases and J by 6 bases, and 11 bases separated the two germline ends. Looked up from germline, CDR1 is WNHNN and CDR2 is SYGVQD (reference sequence). This CDR3 has 14 residues. The CDR3 region is CASSETRIGNEQFF. In DNA form, the CDR3 reads TGCGCCAGCAGTGAGACTAGGATCGGCAATGAGCAGTTCTTC.

J is TRBJ1-1 and V is TRBV2; TRBD1 aligns across 7 bases. This CDR3 is 13 amino acids long. The V and J ends lost 5 bases and 5 bases, in that order; junction bases with no gene match: 5. The germline gives CDR1 SNHLY, CDR2 FYNNEI. The CDR3 region is CASSQTGWTEAFF. The CDR3 DNA sequence: TGTGCCAGCAGTCAGACAGGGTGGACTGAAGCTTTCTTT.

The chain combines TRBV19 with TRBJ1-4; 8 bases are a match to TRBD1. In germline, CDR1 is LNHDA, CDR2 SQIVND (reference sequence). The CDR3 runs to 15 residues. J lost 7 bases, V lost 4 bases, and 8 bases had no gene match. In DNA form, the CDR3 reads TGTGCCAGTAGTACCACAGGGGGTAGGGGTGAAAAACTGTTTTTT. Its translation is CASSTTGGRGEKLFF.

This clone was counted a single time. This chain uses TRBV18 with TRBJ1-3; no clear D gene. This CDR3 is 15 amino acids long. V was shortened by 0 bases and J by 0 bases, with 6 bases between the two germline ends. Germline V gives CDR1 KGHSH, CDR2 LQKENI. CDR3 region: CASSPPSGSGNTIYF. The CDR3 DNA reads TGTGCCAGCTCACCACCATCAGGCTCTGGAAACACCATATATTTT. The full variable domain, its missing parts supplied by reference TRBV18 and TRBJ1-3, is NAGVMQNPRHLVRRRGQEARLRCSPMKGHSHVYWYRQLPEEGLKFMVYLQKENIIDESGMPKERFSAEFPKEGPSILRIQQVVRGDSAAYFCASSPPSGSGNTIYFGEGSWLTVV.

This chain joins TRBV12-3 or TRBV12-4 and TRBJ1-1; D perhaps matches TRBD1 (5 bases). This CDR3 has 13 amino acids. The V gene lost 6 bases and the J gene lost 5 bases, with 13 bases spanning the gap. The CDR3 loop reads CASSEIRETEAFF. Here the CDR3 DNA reads TGTGCCAGCAGCGAAATCAGGGAAACTGAAGCTTTCTTT.

The chain links TRBV19 to TRBJ2-6; D gene unclear. Trimming shortened V by 3 bases and J by 4 bases, and 16 bases separated the two germline ends. Germline-derived CDR1 and CDR2 are LNHDA and SQIVND (reference sequence). The CDR3 covers 17 residues. CDR3 in amino acids: CASSIGTDEEGANVLTF. The CDR3 region has the DNA TGTGCCAGTAGTATTGGTACCGACGAGGAGGGGGCCAACGTCCTGACTTTC.

The CDR3 bases are TGTGCCAGCAGCTTAGCGCCAGGTTACTCCTACGAGCAGTACTTC. It yields the protein CASSLAPGYSYEQYF. This chain links TRBV7-9 with TRBJ2-7; D remains ambiguous. CDR1 is SEHNR and CDR2 is FQNEAQ in the germline V gene (reference sequence). Deletions cut 0 bases from V and 0 bases from J, with 9 bases between. This CDR3 contains 15 residues.

The genes are TRBV21-1 and TRBJ1-2; TRBD1, as called in the table, went unchecked against the DNA. TRBV21-1 has pseudogene status. The CDR3 length is 15 residues. The CDR3 DNA reads as TGTGCCAGCAGCAACACAGGGGCAAACACCTATGGCTACACCTTC. Translated, it gives CASSNTGANTYGYTF.

The chain joins TRBV10-1 to TRBJ1-1, with D maybe TRBD1 (5 bases). The CDR3 sequence is 16 residues long. CDR1 is WNHNN and CDR2 is SYGVQD in the germline V gene (reference sequence). V gave up 2 bases and J gave up 0 bases, with 13 bases separating them. CDR3 loop: CASSEGQGRLNTEAFF. As DNA, the CDR3 is TGCGCCAGCAGTGAGGGGCAGGGCCGACTGAACACTGAAGCTTTCTTT.

The V gene is TRBV11-3, the J gene TRBJ2-3; D call uncertain. The CDR3 runs 14 residues. The germline V gene encodes CDR1 SGHNT and CDR2 YENEEA. V lost 5 bases and J 1 base, leaving 10 bases between the germline ends. CDR3 amino acids: CASSPTTRTDTQYF. In DNA, the CDR3 is TGTGCCAGCAGCCCGACGACTCGCACAGATACGCAGTATTTT.

CDR3 nucleotide sequence: TGTGCCAGCAGCTTGGGCGGGAGGAGGGTTAATGAAAAACTGTTTTTT. Translating it yields CASSLGGRRVNEKLFF. V is TRBV5-4 and J is TRBJ1-4; D gene uncertain. The ends were cut back, 0 bases at V and 4 bases at J, with 13 bases in the middle. The germline gives CDR1 SGHNT, CDR2 YYREEE (reference sequence). The CDR3 runs 16 residues.

The gene calls are TRBV11-2 and TRBJ2-4; tentatively, D is TRBD2 (6 bases). The CDR3 sequence is 14 residues long. The germline CDR1 and CDR2 sequences are SGHAT and FQNNGV. Trimming removed 2 bases from V and 3 bases from J, with 8 bases in between. CDR3 DNA: TGTGCCAGCAGCTTAAGGCGGGACAAAAACATTCAGTACTTC. This encodes CASSLRRDKNIQYF. The full variable domain, completed using reference TRBV11-2 and TRBJ2-4, is EAGVAQSPRYKIIEKRQSVAFWCNPISGHATLYWYQQILGQGPKLLIQFQNNGVVDDSQLPKDRFSAERLKGVDSTLKIQPAKLEDSAVYLCASSLRRDKNIQYFGAGTRLSVL.

Details on this clone: The sample contains more than one DNA sequence encoding this CDR3. The chain uses TRBV5-1 and TRBJ1-1; D is unresolved. V was shortened by 0 bases and J by 1 base, with 4 bases between the two germline ends. Germline CDR1 reads SGHRS; CDR2 reads YFSETQ. CDR3 size: 13 residues. This CDR3 is CASSLAGNTEAFF. In DNA, the CDR3 is TGCGCCAGCAGCTTGGCCGGGAACACTGAAGCTTTCTTT. Using reference TRBV5-1 and TRBJ1-1 for the parts outside the CDR3, the full variable domain is KAGVTQTPRYLIKTRGQQVTLSCSPISGHRSVSWYQQTPGQGLQFLFEYFSETQRNKGNFPGRFSGRQFSNSRSEMNVSTLELGDSALYLCASSLAGNTEAFFGQGTRLTVV.

The V gene is TRBV9, the J gene TRBJ1-4; a possible D gene is TRBD1 (5 bases). Deletions cut 0 bases from V and 4 bases from J, with 7 bases between. The CDR3 has 14 residues. The V gene's germline CDR1 is SGDLS and CDR2 YYNGEE. The CDR3 DNA reads as TGTGCCAGCAGCGTAGGGGGCCTTAATGAAAAACTGTTTTTT. This translates into CASSVGGLNEKLFF.

This chain links TRBV5-1 with TRBJ2-2, with D maybe TRBD2 (6 bases). The CDR3 runs to 15 residues. V dropped 4 bases and J dropped 3 bases, with 13 bases sitting between them. The germline V gene encodes CDR1 SGHRS and CDR2 YFSETQ. In DNA form, the CDR3 reads TGCGCCAGCAGCCCTTTACCGGGAGACACCGGGGAGCTGTTTTTT. Translating gives CASSPLPGDTGELFF.

V gene TRBV5-4 combines with J gene TRBJ2-1; 8 nucleotides match TRBD2. The V gene end was trimmed by 7 bases and the J gene end by 8 bases; junction bases not matched to a gene: 5. CDR1 is SGHNT, CDR2 YYREEE, per germline (reference sequence). The CDR3 totals 12 residues. CDR3 in DNA: TGTGCCAGCGGGACTAGTCTCTATGAGCAGTTCTTC. Protein: CASGTSLYEQFF.

The V gene is TRBV3-1 (or the pseudogene TRBV3-2), the J gene TRBJ2-5, with D possibly being TRBD1 (6 bases). Germline-derived CDR1 and CDR2 are LGHDT and YNNKEL (reference sequence). V was clipped by 0 bases and J by 1 base, with 15 bases between them. The CDR3 totals 17 residues. Written as DNA, the CDR3 is TGTGCCAGCAGCCAAGATGGGGGCAGCCCCTCCCAAGAGACCCAGTACTTC. It is translated as CASSQDGGSPSQETQYF.

The J gene is TRBJ1-4, the V gene TRBV6-6; D gene uncertain. This CDR3 has 18 amino acids. CDR1 MNHNY and CDR2 SVGAGI come from the germline V gene (reference sequence). V gave up 5 bases and J gave up 5 bases, with 24 bases separating them. The CDR3 region has the DNA TGTGCCAGCAGTCTAGTAGGGAGCCTCACTCCTTTAAATGAAAAACTGTTTTTT. This gives the protein CASSLVGSLTPLNEKLFF.

V is TRBV3-1 (or the pseudogene TRBV3-2) and J is TRBJ1-2; TRBD1 aligns across 9 bases. Losses at the gene ends were 2 bases for V and 4 bases for J; bases not matched to a gene: 8. This CDR3 region has 16 residues. The V gene's germline CDR1 is LGHDT and CDR2 YNNKEL (reference sequence). This chain's CDR3 is CASSQRSRDRAYGYTF. The CDR3 DNA reads as TGTGCCAGCAGCCAAAGATCTAGGGACAGGGCCTATGGCTACACCTTC.

V and J are TRBV6-1 and TRBJ1-5, with TRBD1 identical over 10 bases. The J segment lost 6 bases and the V segment lost 0 bases, leaving 2 bases of the junction unmatched. Germline V gives CDR1 MNHNS, CDR2 SASEGT. The CDR3 runs 15 residues. In nucleotides, the CDR3 is TGTGCCAGCAGTGAAGCCGACAGGGGGCTTCAGCCCCAGCATTTT. Its translation: CASSEADRGLQPQHF.

The J gene is TRBJ1-4, the V gene TRBV11-2, with TRBD1 matching 7 bases. The ends lost 5 bases at V and 5 bases at J; junction bases unmatched: 5. This CDR3 comprises 14 residues. Germline V gene sequence: CDR1 SGHAT, CDR2 FQNNGV. CDR3 protein: CASSRGTVNEKLFF. In DNA form, the CDR3 reads TGTGCCAGCAGCCGTGGGACAGTCAATGAAAAACTGTTTTTT. Variable domain in full (rest from reference TRBV11-2 and TRBJ1-4): EAGVAQSPRYKIIEKRQSVAFWCNPISGHATLYWYQQILGQGPKLLIQFQNNGVVDDSQLPKDRFSAERLKGVDSTLKIQPAKLEDSAVYLCASSRGTVNEKLFFGSGTQLSVL.

The chain joins TRBV2 to TRBJ2-1; 8 bases are a match to TRBD2. Germline V lookup: CDR1 SNHLY, CDR2 FYNNEI. V gave up 7 bases and J gave up 5 bases; unmatched junction bases: 10. The CDR3 covers 15 residues. Here the CDR3 reads CASTKMGLENNEQFF. In DNA, the CDR3 is TGTGCCAGCACCAAAATGGGACTAGAGAACAATGAGCAGTTCTTC.

The chain has TRBV4-3 and TRBJ2-5; the D is unclear. This CDR3 is built from 14 residues. The germline V gene has CDR1 LGHNA and CDR2 YSLEER. Trimming removed 0 bases at V and 5 bases at J, with 10 bases between. CDR3 amino acids: CASSQETPSETQYF. CDR3 bases: TGCGCCAGCAGCCAAGAGACACCCTCGGAGACCCAGTACTTC.

The chain combines TRBV5-1 with TRBJ1-1, with 7 bases fitting TRBD1. J lost 4 bases, V lost 2 bases, and 5 bases had no gene match. From germline, CDR1 is SGHRS and CDR2 YFSETQ. The CDR3 covers 14 residues. The DNA of the CDR3 is TGCGCCAGCAGCTTAAACAGGGGAAGCACTGAAGCTTTCTTT. It yields the protein CASSLNRGSTEAFF.

The chain uses TRBV12-3 or TRBV12-4 and TRBJ2-7; D is uncertain. The CDR3 contains 13 residues. The V end was cut by 7 bases, the J end by 6 bases, with 16 bases between. The CDR3 sequence: CASTTLVESEQYF. The CDR3 DNA reads TGTGCCAGCACTACCCTCGTCGAGTCCGAGCAGTACTTC.

The chain links TRBV6-5 to TRBJ2-5; 10 positions match TRBD2. V lost 2 bases and J lost 6; bases outside the gene matches: 6. This CDR3 is 15 amino acids long. Per the germline V gene, CDR1 is MNHEY and CDR2 is SVGAGI. CDR3 amino acids: CASSYDTSGVKTQYF. The DNA of the CDR3 is TGTGCCAGCAGTTACGATACTAGCGGGGTGAAGACCCAGTACTTC.